The clone carrying this TCR beta chain has at least ten counts. Its target is not known. The data stem from a study of T cells in Graves' hyperthyroidism and ophthalmopathy. The study, taken as a whole, reports: Ophthalmopathy was told apart from stable hyperthyroidism by a 13 V-J model. The model foresaw ophthalmopathy a median about 6.1 months prior to onset.

Those patients with uncontrolled infection, other autoimmune disease, pregnancy or lactation were excluded. Orbital computed tomography and thyroid ultrasound, together with serum TRAb and thyroxine and clinical symptoms, were used for diagnoses. Amplified TCR beta CDR3 regions came from RNA transcripts. The HTBI primer set drove a first-round RT-PCR of the TCR CDR3. Via MiXCR, TCRdb re-called the multiplex PCR reads, giving one row per CDR3 protein. In the table there are 250,000 to 300,000 distinct CDR3 sequences, about an eighth of which are singletons. The sequenced material came from blood. The TCR sequence derives from a woman aged 25-40 years with Graves' hyperthyroidism that later progressed to Graves' ophthalmopathy.

CDR3 sequence: CASSLRRTGELFF. CDR3 DNA: TGTGCCAGCAGTTTGAGGCGGACCGGGGAGCTGTTTTTT. The rearrangement uses TRBV28 and TRBJ2-2; D unclear. V shed 3 bases and J shed 5 bases, with 7 bases lying between them. The CDR3 extends over 13 amino acids. The germline V gene has CDR1 MDHEN and CDR2 SYDVKM.